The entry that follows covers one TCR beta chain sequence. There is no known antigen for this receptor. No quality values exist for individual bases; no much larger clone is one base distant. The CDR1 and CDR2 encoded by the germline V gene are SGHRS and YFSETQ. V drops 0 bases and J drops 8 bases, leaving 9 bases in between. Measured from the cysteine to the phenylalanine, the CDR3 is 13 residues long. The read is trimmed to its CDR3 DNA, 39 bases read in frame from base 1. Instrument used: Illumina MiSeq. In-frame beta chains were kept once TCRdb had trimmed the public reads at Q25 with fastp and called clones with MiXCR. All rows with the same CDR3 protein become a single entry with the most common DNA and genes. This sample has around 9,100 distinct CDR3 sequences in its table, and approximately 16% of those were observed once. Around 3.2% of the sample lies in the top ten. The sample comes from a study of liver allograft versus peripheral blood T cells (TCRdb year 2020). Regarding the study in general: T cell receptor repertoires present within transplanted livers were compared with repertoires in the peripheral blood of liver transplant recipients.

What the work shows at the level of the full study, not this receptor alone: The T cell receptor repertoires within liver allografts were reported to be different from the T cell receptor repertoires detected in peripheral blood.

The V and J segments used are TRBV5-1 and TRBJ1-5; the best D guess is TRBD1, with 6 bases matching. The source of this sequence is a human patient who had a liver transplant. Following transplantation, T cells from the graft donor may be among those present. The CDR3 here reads CASSLGQDKPQHF. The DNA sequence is TGCGCCAGCAGCTTGGGACAGGATAAGCCCCAGCATTTT. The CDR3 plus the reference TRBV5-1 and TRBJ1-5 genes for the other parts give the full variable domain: KAGVTQTPRYLIKTRGQQVTLSCSPISGHRSVSWYQQTPGQGLQFLFEYFSETQRNKGNFPGRFSGRQFSNSRSEMNVSTLELGDSALYLCASSLGQDKPQHFGDGTRLSIL.